The clone carrying this T cell receptor beta chain was picked up a small number of times. Its antigen remains unidentified. The data stem from a study of OX40 agonist ivuxolimab in advanced cancers. Turning to the study itself: Administration of intravenous ivuxolimab to patients occurred every 2 weeks at 0.01 to 10 mg/kg. General observations from the study: The study observed clonal expansion of CD4+ and CD8+ blood T cells by week 6 at 0.1 to 3.0 mg/kg.

CDR1 and CDR2 from the germline V gene are SGDLS and YYNGEE. This CDR3 spans 18 amino acids. The germline V and J ends were trimmed by 0 bases and 9 bases, with 22 bases remaining between them. Assay used: immunoSEQ multiplex PCR; TCRdb lists only in-frame clones, some missing. The sample shows some 76,000 clones, around nine tenths of them seen only once. J is TRBJ1-6 and V is TRBV9; D is perhaps TRBD1 (6 bases). The sequencing used CD4+ or CD8+ T cells sorted from blood, collected in a trial of the OX40 agonist ivuxolimab. The TCR comes from an adult with an advanced solid tumor such as melanoma, head and neck, liver or kidney cancer. The CDR3 is CASSVGGWGDIPISPLHF. The DNA for the CDR3 is TGTGCCAGCAGCGTAGGCGGTTGGGGGGACATTCCGATTTCACCCCTCCACTTT.